This T cell receptor (beta chain) comes out of a study of technical replicates of blood from a few donors. Germline values: CDR1 ENHRY, CDR2 SYGVKD. CDR3 length: 15 residues. Deletions cut 0 bases from V and 5 bases from J, with 13 bases between. Sequencing used immunoSEQ multiplex PCR; TCRdb keeps in-frame clones, though not all of them. The profile covers over 85,000 clones, with over 90% appearing a single time and 0.25% taken by the ten largest. This clonotype was sampled from a human donor in good health. Sequencing used T cells isolated from PBMCs. The chain employs TRBV10-3 and TRBJ2-5; weak D call: TRBD2 (5 bases). The CDR3 loop is CAISESLREWETQYF. CDR3 DNA: TGTGCCATCAGTGAGTCGTTGAGGGAGTGGGAGACCCAGTACTTC.